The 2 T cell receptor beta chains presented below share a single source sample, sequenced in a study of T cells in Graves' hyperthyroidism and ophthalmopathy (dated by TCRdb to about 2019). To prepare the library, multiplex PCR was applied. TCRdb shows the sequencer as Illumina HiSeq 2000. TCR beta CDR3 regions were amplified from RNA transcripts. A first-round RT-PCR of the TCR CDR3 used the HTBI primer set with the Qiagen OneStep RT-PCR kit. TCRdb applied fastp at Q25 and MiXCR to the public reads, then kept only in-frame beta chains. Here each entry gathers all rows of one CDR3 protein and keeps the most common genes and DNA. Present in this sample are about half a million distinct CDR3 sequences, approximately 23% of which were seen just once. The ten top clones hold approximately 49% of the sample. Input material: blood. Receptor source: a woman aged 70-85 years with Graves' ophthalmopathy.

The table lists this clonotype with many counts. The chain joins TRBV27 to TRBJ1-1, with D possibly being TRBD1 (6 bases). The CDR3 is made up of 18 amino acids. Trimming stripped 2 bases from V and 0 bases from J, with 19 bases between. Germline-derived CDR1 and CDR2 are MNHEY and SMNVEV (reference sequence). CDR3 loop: CASSLRSDRTLMNTEAFF. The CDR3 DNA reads TGTGCCAGCAGTTTAAGAAGTGACAGGACCCTCATGAACACTGAAGCTTTCTTT.

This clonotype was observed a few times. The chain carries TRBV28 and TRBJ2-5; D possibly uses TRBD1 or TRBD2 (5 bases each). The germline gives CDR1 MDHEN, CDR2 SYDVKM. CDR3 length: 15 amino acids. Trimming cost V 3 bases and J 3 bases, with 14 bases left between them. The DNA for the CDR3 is TGTGCCAGCAGTTTTCAATCCGGGACGAAAGAGACCCAGTACTTC. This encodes CASSFQSGTKETQYF.